These T cell receptor beta chains were read from a single sample in a study of shared clonotypes between healthy human individuals. Profiled with immunoSEQ multiplex PCR; TCRdb holds only in-frame clones, not every one. The table lists roughly 2.2 million clones, around 92% of them singletons. Sequencing used naive CD4+ T cells from PBMCs. These receptor sequences come from a man between 18 and 35 years old in good health. Some clones in this sample may be carry-over from other donors' samples. The CDR3 runs from the conserved cysteine through the conserved F or W. The order of the fields is D gene, clone size, V gene, J gene, CDR3 protein, CDR3 DNA. D genes are given only for firm matches. Part of the rows lack a size; the others show once, few, many or a class for expanded clones.

TRBD2,.,TRBV7-9,TRBJ2-3,CASSLRFRTSGTTDTQYF,TGTGCCAGCAGCTTAAGGTTCCGGACTAGCGGGACCACAGATACGCAGTATTTT
TRBD1,.,TRBV28,TRBJ1-1,CASSLGDRAEAFF,TGTGCCAGCAGCCTAGGGGACAGGGCTGAAGCTTTCTTT
TRBD1,.,TRBV9,TRBJ2-3,CASSFGTGGYTDTQYF,TGTGCCAGCAGCTTCGGGACAGGGGGCTACACAGATACGCAGTATTTT
.,.,TRBV5-1,TRBJ2-7,CASSLVRGGDEQYF,TGCGCCAGCAGCTTGGTTAGGGGGGGCGACGAGCAGTACTTC
TRBD2,.,TRBV7-3,TRBJ2-1,CASSPEAGRNFDEQFF,TGTGCCAGCAGCCCCGAAGCGGGAAGGAATTTCGATGAGCAGTTCTTC
.,.,TRBV30,TRBJ2-5,CAWSVNTETQYF,TGTGCCTGGAGTGTAAACACCGAGACCCAGTACTTC
.,.,TRBV29-1,TRBJ2-7,CSVGGTGTYEQYF,TGCAGCGTTGGTGGGACTGGGACCTACGAGCAGTACTTC
.,once,TRBV7-8,TRBJ1-1,CASSFRTFEAFF,TGTGCCAGCAGTTTCCGGACGTTTGAAGCTTTCTTT
.,.,TRBV9,TRBJ2-1,CASSVESRYNEQFF,TGTGCCAGCAGCGTAGAGTCTAGATATAATGAGCAGTTCTTC
TRBD1,.,TRBV6-1,TRBJ2-7,CATTGVGEQYF,TGTGCCACCACAGGGGTTGGGGAGCAGTACTTC
.,.,TRBV4-3,TRBJ1-1,CASSQEFSSGLTEAFF,TGCGCCAGCAGCCAAGAGTTCTCCTCAGGGTTGACTGAAGCTTTCTTT
.,once,TRBV18,TRBJ1-1,CASSPSLTEAFF,TGTGCCAGCTCACCAAGTTTAACTGAAGCTTTCTTT
TRBD1,.,TRBV7-2,TRBJ1-3,CASSQTTGAGNTIYF,TGTGCCAGCAGCCAAACGACAGGGGCTGGAAACACCATATATTTT
.,.,TRBV28,TRBJ2-1,CASSATGYEQFF,TGTGCCAGCAGTGCTACAGGGTATGAGCAGTTCTTC
.,.,TRBV10-3,TRBJ1-5,CATGTGPNQPQHF,TGTGCCACCGGAACAGGGCCCAATCAGCCCCAGCATTTT
TRBD1,.,TRBV19,TRBJ1-2,CASRITGGGYGYTF,TGTGCCAGTAGAATTACAGGGGGCGGCTATGGCTACACCTTC
TRBD1,once,TRBV7-9,TRBJ1-1,CASSLAVGQRNTEAFF,TGTGCCAGCAGCTTAGCAGTGGGACAGAGGAACACTGAAGCTTTCTTT
.,.,TRBV27,TRBJ1-3,CASSLRGLGGNTIYF,TGTGCCAGCAGTTTAAGGGGTTTGGGTGGAAACACCATATATTTT
.,.,TRBV18,TRBJ2-3,CASSPPMADTQYF,TGTGCCAGCTCACCACCGATGGCAGATACGCAGTATTTT
TRBD1,.,TRBV5-6,TRBJ2-7,CASSLVPGTASYEQYF,TGTGCCAGCAGCTTGGTCCCCGGGACAGCCTCCTACGAGCAGTACTTC